These T cell receptor beta chains were read from a single sample in a study of blood T cell repertoires in COVID-19. Libraries were prepared by immunoSEQ multiplex PCR; TCRdb keeps only in-frame clonotypes and omits some of them. The sample includes around 140,000 clones, 87% of them seen just once. The sample consisted of peripheral blood. Receptors originate from a woman aged 45 to 65 with active or convalescent COVID-19. Each CDR3 is given with its conserved first and last residue. Each record gives: CDR3 protein, CDR3 DNA, clone size, V gene, D gene, J gene. The D gene is left open where the match is weak. Part of the rows lack a size; the others show once, few, many or a class for expanded clones.

CDR3 protein: CASSLVSVGPQHF
CDR3 DNA: TGTGCCAGCAGCTTAGTGTCGGTCGGGCCCCAGCATTTT
clone size: few
V gene: TRBV7-9
D gene: .
J gene: TRBJ1-5

CDR3 protein: CASSRRDSNYGYTF
CDR3 DNA: TGTGCCAGCAGCCGCCGGGACTCCAACTATGGCTACACCTTC
clone size: once
V gene: TRBV7-2
D gene: .
J gene: TRBJ1-2

CDR3 protein: CATSDPFAGVQETQYF
CDR3 DNA: TGTGCCACCAGTGATCCCTTCGCGGGGGTCCAGGAGACCCAGTACTTC
clone size: .
V gene: TRBV24-1
D gene: TRBD2
J gene: TRBJ2-5

CDR3 protein: CALSGTGAYNEQFF
CDR3 DNA: TGTGCCCTCTCCGGGACAGGAGCCTACAATGAGCAGTTCTTC
clone size: .
V gene: TRBV10-3
D gene: TRBD1
J gene: TRBJ2-1

CDR3 protein: CASRLRGTSGYNEQFF
CDR3 DNA: TGTGCCAGCAGGTTAAGAGGGACTAGCGGGTACAATGAGCAGTTCTTC
clone size: .
V gene: TRBV7-2
D gene: TRBD2
J gene: TRBJ2-1

CDR3 protein: CASSFGTSGFPETQYF
CDR3 DNA: TGTGCCAGCAGCTTCGGGACTAGCGGGTTTCCGGAGACCCAGTACTTC
clone size: .
V gene: TRBV7-2
D gene: TRBD2
J gene: TRBJ2-5

CDR3 protein: CASSPPGQGNTEAFF
CDR3 DNA: TGTGCCAGCTCACCACCGGGACAGGGGAACACTGAAGCTTTCTTT
clone size: .
V gene: TRBV18
D gene: TRBD1
J gene: TRBJ1-1

CDR3 protein: CATSRAGTGESGGHF
CDR3 DNA: TGTGCCACCAGCAGAGCGGGGACAGGGGAGTCTGGTGGGCATTTT
clone size: .
V gene: TRBV15
D gene: TRBD1
J gene: TRBJ1-5

CDR3 protein: CATSDRDRQYF
CDR3 DNA: TGTGCCACCAGTGACCGGGACAGGCAGTACTTC
clone size: .
V gene: TRBV24-1
D gene: TRBD1
J gene: TRBJ2-7

CDR3 protein: CASSKTGTSGYQETQYF
CDR3 DNA: TGTGCCAGTAGTAAAACTGGGACTAGCGGATACCAAGAGACCCAGTACTTC
clone size: .
V gene: TRBV19
D gene: TRBD2
J gene: TRBJ2-5

CDR3 protein: CASKTGGSGNTIYF
CDR3 DNA: TGCGCCAGTAAGACGGGGGGCTCTGGAAACACCATATATTTT
clone size: once
V gene: TRBV5-1
D gene: .
J gene: TRBJ1-3

CDR3 protein: CASSHAVLGQYFYGYTF
CDR3 DNA: TGTGCCAGCAGCCATGCCGTATTGGGACAGTACTTCTATGGCTACACCTTC
clone size: .
V gene: TRBV14
D gene: TRBD1
J gene: TRBJ1-2

CDR3 protein: CASTPWGGGYGYTF
CDR3 DNA: TGTGCCAGTACCCCATGGGGAGGGGGCTATGGCTACACCTTC
clone size: few
V gene: TRBV19
D gene: .
J gene: TRBJ1-2

CDR3 protein: CATWGSRNSPLHF
CDR3 DNA: TGTGCCACCTGGGGCAGTCGGAATTCACCCCTCCACTTT
clone size: .
V gene: TRBV10-3
D gene: .
J gene: TRBJ1-6

CDR3 protein: CASSYPTGQGSREKLFF
CDR3 DNA: TGTGCCAGCAGTTACCCGACCGGACAGGGGTCGAGAGAAAAACTGTTTTTT
clone size: once
V gene: TRBV6-2/TRBV6-3
D gene: TRBD1
J gene: TRBJ1-4

CDR3 protein: CASTPRGPATNDTEAFF
CDR3 DNA: TGTGCCAGCACGCCGCGTGGGCCAGCCACCAATGACACTGAAGCTTTCTTT
clone size: once
V gene: TRBV27
D gene: .
J gene: TRBJ1-1

CDR3 protein: CASSQGARGNTIYF
CDR3 DNA: TGTGCCAGCAGCCAGGGGGCGCGAGGAAACACCATATATTTT
clone size: .
V gene: TRBV7-9
D gene: TRBD1
J gene: TRBJ1-3

CDR3 protein: CAWSPLQGQQYF
CDR3 DNA: TGTGCCTGGAGCCCCTTACAGGGTCAGCAGTACTTC
clone size: once
V gene: TRBV30
D gene: .
J gene: TRBJ2-7

CDR3 protein: CASSGGGVDQETQYF
CDR3 DNA: TGTGCCAGCAGCGGCGGCGGGGTCGATCAAGAGACCCAGTACTTC
clone size: .
V gene: TRBV6-2/TRBV6-3
D gene: .
J gene: TRBJ2-5

CDR3 protein: CSVEAGGSEQFF
CDR3 DNA: TGCAGCGTTGAGGCGGGGGGGTCCGAGCAGTTCTTC
clone size: few
V gene: TRBV29-1
D gene: TRBD2
J gene: TRBJ2-1

CDR3 protein: CASSRGGSGANVLTF
CDR3 DNA: TGTGCCAGTAGCCGGGGAGGATCTGGGGCCAACGTCCTGACTTTC
clone size: .
V gene: TRBV19
D gene: .
J gene: TRBJ2-6

CDR3 protein: CASSPLTGTFYGYTF
CDR3 DNA: TGTGCCAGTAGCCCCCTGACAGGAACCTTCTATGGCTACACCTTC
clone size: .
V gene: TRBV19
D gene: .
J gene: TRBJ1-2

CDR3 protein: CASSAGTPNYGYTF
CDR3 DNA: TGTGCCAGCAGCGCAGGCACGCCTAACTATGGCTACACCTTC
clone size: .
V gene: TRBV9
D gene: .
J gene: TRBJ1-2

CDR3 protein: CASSMFSQGSTEAFF
CDR3 DNA: TGTGCCAGTAGTATGTTTTCCCAGGGTAGTACTGAAGCTTTCTTT
clone size: .
V gene: TRBV19
D gene: .
J gene: TRBJ1-1

CDR3 protein: CASTSLEGEGYTF
CDR3 DNA: TGCGCCAGCACCTCCCTTGAAGGGGAAGGCTACACCTTC
clone size: .
V gene: TRBV5-1
D gene: .
J gene: TRBJ1-2

CDR3 protein: CASSQEALGGPSEETQYF
CDR3 DNA: TGTGCCAGCAGCCAAGAGGCTCTAGGAGGCCCTTCGGAAGAGACCCAGTACTTC
clone size: few
V gene: TRBV4-2
D gene: .
J gene: TRBJ2-5

CDR3 protein: CASSPSEQGISGNTIYF
CDR3 DNA: TGTGCCAGCTCACCCTCAGAACAGGGAATCTCTGGAAACACCATATATTTT
clone size: .
V gene: TRBV18
D gene: .
J gene: TRBJ1-3

CDR3 protein: CASSQQEVQFSGANVLTF
CDR3 DNA: TGCGCCAGCAGCCAACAAGAGGTTCAGTTTTCGGGGGCCAACGTCCTGACTTTC
clone size: .
V gene: TRBV4-1
D gene: .
J gene: TRBJ2-6

CDR3 protein: CASSPGQLFYNEQFF
CDR3 DNA: TGTGCCAGTAGTCCGGGACAGCTATTCTACAATGAGCAGTTCTTC
clone size: .
V gene: TRBV19
D gene: TRBD1
J gene: TRBJ2-1

CDR3 protein: CASSYTLGGYEQYF
CDR3 DNA: TGTGCCAGCAGTTACACCTTAGGGGGCTACGAGCAGTACTTC
clone size: .
V gene: TRBV6-5
D gene: .
J gene: TRBJ2-7

CDR3 protein: CASSGTSKYNEQFF
CDR3 DNA: TGTGCCAGCTCCGGGACTAGCAAATACAATGAGCAGTTCTTC
clone size: .
V gene: TRBV11-3
D gene: TRBD2
J gene: TRBJ2-1

CDR3 protein: CASSVTGGGTTEAFF
CDR3 DNA: TGCGCCAGCAGCGTGACAGGGGGCGGAACTACTGAAGCTTTCTTT
clone size: once
V gene: TRBV5-1
D gene: TRBD1
J gene: TRBJ1-1

CDR3 protein: CATSFGVALNTEAFF
CDR3 DNA: TGTGCCACCAGCTTCGGGGTCGCCCTGAACACTGAAGCTTTCTTT
clone size: .
V gene: TRBV15
D gene: .
J gene: TRBJ1-1

CDR3 protein: CASSLGRGQGNYGYTF
CDR3 DNA: TGTGCCAGCAGCTTAGGTCGCGGACAGGGGAACTATGGCTACACCTTC
clone size: .
V gene: TRBV7-2
D gene: TRBD1
J gene: TRBJ1-2

CDR3 protein: CASSQVSDSRVYGYTF
CDR3 DNA: TGCGCCAGCAGCCAAGTCTCGGACAGTAGAGTTTATGGCTACACCTTC
clone size: once
V gene: TRBV4-3
D gene: .
J gene: TRBJ1-2

CDR3 protein: CASSLVLTGNEKLFF
CDR3 DNA: TGTGCCAGCAGCTTAGTGTTAACGGGAAATGAAAAACTGTTTTTT
clone size: .
V gene: TRBV7-2
D gene: .
J gene: TRBJ1-4

CDR3 protein: CSASDRGRSSYNEQFF
CDR3 DNA: TGCAGTGCTAGTGATCGCGGGAGGAGCTCCTACAATGAGCAGTTCTTC
clone size: .
V gene: TRBV20-1
D gene: TRBD2
J gene: TRBJ2-1

CDR3 protein: CASSLGPRQGFNQPQHF
CDR3 DNA: TGCGCCAGCAGCTTGGGACCCCGACAGGGGTTCAATCAGCCCCAGCATTTT
clone size: .
V gene: TRBV5-1
D gene: TRBD1
J gene: TRBJ1-5

CDR3 protein: CASSPGTGVYGYTF
CDR3 DNA: TGTGCCAGCAGCCCGGGGACAGGGGTTTATGGCTACACCTTC
clone size: .
V gene: TRBV14
D gene: TRBD1
J gene: TRBJ1-2

CDR3 protein: CASSLGGGLTDGYTF
CDR3 DNA: TGTGCCAGCAGTCTCGGGGGGGGCCTCACGGATGGCTACACCTTC
clone size: .
V gene: TRBV28
D gene: .
J gene: TRBJ1-2

CDR3 protein: CASSPSTGTENSPLHF
CDR3 DNA: TGCGCCAGCAGCCCCTCAACCGGGACAGAAAATTCACCCCTCCACTTT
clone size: once
V gene: TRBV5-1
D gene: TRBD1
J gene: TRBJ1-6